The 29 T cell receptor beta chains reported below all come from one sample, sequenced in a study of CD8+ T cells in alopecia areata. RNA was isolated and reverse transcribed to cDNA, the sequencing template. Some clones are missing from TCRdb's copy, which holds only in-frame ones; the method was immunoSEQ multiplex PCR. The data contain approximately 200,000 clones, 58% of them seen just once; the ten biggest clones take up roughly 5%. Stated treatment: oral pan-JAK inhibitor, 5-10 mg twice daily. Specimen: CD4+ T cells sorted from blood, collected at week 24, from a patient treated with tofacitinib. The receptors were sampled from a human donor with alopecia areata.

The chain employs TRBV29-1 and TRBJ2-1; tentative D call: TRBD2 (5 bases). CDR3 length equals 15 residues. The germline V and J ends were trimmed by 3 bases and 6 bases, with 18 bases remaining between them. Germline CDR1 reads SQVTM; CDR2 reads ANQGSEA. The CDR3 nucleotides are TGCAGCGTTGATAAACGGAGCGGTTATCTCAATGAGCAGTTCTTC. This gives the protein CSVDKRSGYLNEQFF.

The gene calls are TRBV29-1 and TRBJ2-7; D call uncertain. CDR1 is SQVTM and CDR2 is ANQGSEA in the germline V gene. Trimming removed 4 bases from V and 4 bases from J, with 14 bases in between. The length of the CDR3 is 13 residues. CDR3 region: CSVGFKSPYEQYF. For the CDR3, the DNA is TGCAGCGTTGGTTTCAAAAGTCCGTACGAGCAGTACTTC.

The chain joins TRBV30 to TRBJ1-3, with D unclear. The germline V gene encodes CDR1 GTSNPN and CDR2 SVGIG (reference sequence). V shed 3 bases and J shed 4 bases, with 16 bases lying between them. The CDR3 has 15 amino acids. The CDR3 loop reads CAWRPPQRTGNTIYF. As DNA, the CDR3 is TGTGCCTGGAGACCCCCACAAAGGACGGGAAACACCATATATTTT.

The rearrangement joins TRBV5-6 to TRBJ2-1; 8 nucleotides agree with TRBD2. V was clipped by 2 bases and J by 5 bases; unmatched bases: 6. The germline gives CDR1 SGHDT, CDR2 YYEEEE. There are 15 residues in the CDR3. The chain's CDR3 is CASSFSSGGNNEQFF. CDR3 nucleotides: TGTGCCAGCAGCTTCTCGAGCGGGGGAAACAATGAGCAGTTCTTC.

The rearrangement joins TRBV30 to TRBJ2-3; D not certain. CDR1 and CDR2 from the germline V gene are GTSNPN and SVGIG (reference sequence). There are 14 residues in the CDR3. Trimming pared 0 bases from V and 0 bases from J, leaving 7 bases between. The CDR3 sequence is CAWSVTLSTDTQYF. CDR3 nucleotide sequence: TGTGCCTGGAGTGTTACACTCAGCACAGATACGCAGTATTTT.

This chain connects TRBV6-5 to TRBJ1-1; D uncertain. The CDR3 runs to 13 residues. V lost 2 bases to trimming and J lost 0 bases, with 4 bases between them. CDR1 and CDR2 from the germline V gene are MNHEY and SVGAGI. The CDR3 reads CASSYVLNTEAFF. CDR3 sequence (DNA): TGTGCCAGCAGTTACGTATTGAACACTGAAGCTTTCTTT.

This chain joins TRBV29-1 and TRBJ2-5, with 9 bases identical to TRBD1. The trim removed 6 bases at V and 2 bases at J, leaving 7 bases unmatched. The CDR3 extends over 14 amino acids. Germline values: CDR1 SQVTM, CDR2 ANQGSEA. CDR3 residues: CSVAYGQGQETQYF. The CDR3 nucleotides are TGCAGCGTAGCCTACGGACAGGGGCAAGAGACCCAGTACTTC.

V usage is TRBV5-4 and J usage is TRBJ2-4; tentatively, D is TRBD1 (5 bases). Looked up from germline, CDR1 is SGHNT and CDR2 is YYREEE (reference sequence). The CDR3 has 14 amino acids. Trimming removed 1 base from V and 5 bases from J, with 10 bases in between. CDR3 protein: CASSLSRVENIQYF. CDR3 coding DNA: TGTGCCAGCAGCTTGAGCAGGGTGGAAAACATTCAGTACTTC. Using reference TRBV5-4 and TRBJ2-4 for the parts outside the CDR3, the full variable domain is ETGVTQSPTHLIKTRGQQVTLRCSSQSGHNTVSWYQQALGQGPQFIFQYYREEENGRGNFPPRFSGLQFPNYSSELNVNALELDDSALYLCASSLSRVENIQYFGAGTRLSVL.

This chain links TRBV11-1 with TRBJ2-1; D remains unclear. Germline loops: CDR1 SGHAT, CDR2 FQDESV (reference sequence). This CDR3 has 13 residues. Trimming took 5 bases from V and 11 from J, leaving 16 bases between them. This CDR3 reads CASSTTDRVQQFF. CDR3 sequence (DNA): TGTGCCAGCAGCACAACTGACCGAGTTCAGCAGTTCTTC. Supplemented by reference TRBV11-1 and TRBJ2-1, the full variable domain reads EAEVAQSPRYKITEKSQAVAFWCDPISGHATLYWYRQILGQGPELLVQFQDESVVDDSQLPKDRFSAERLKGVDSTLKIQPAELGDSAMYLCASSTTDRVQQFFGPGTRLTVL.

The chain uses TRBV28 and TRBJ2-7; no firm D call. The CDR3 length is 12 residues. CDR1 MDHEN and CDR2 SYDVKM come from the germline V gene. V lost 7 bases and J lost 5, with 12 bases in between. CDR3 nucleotides: TGTGCCAGCACCGCCCGCCCCAACGAGCAGTACTTC. Translated, it gives CASTARPNEQYF.

The chain uses TRBV6-5 and TRBJ2-1, with 12 bases matching TRBD2. In germline, CDR1 is MNHEY, CDR2 SVGAGI. V was clipped by 6 bases and J by 5 bases; unmatched bases: 5. The CDR3 runs 15 residues. CDR3 nucleotides: TGTGCCAGCAGCGACGGGACTAGCGGGCACAATGAGCAGTTCTTC. It specifies CASSDGTSGHNEQFF.

This clone was recorded once. This chain connects TRBV29-1 to TRBJ2-1, with D unclear. This CDR3 is 16 amino acids long. V shed 0 bases and J shed 0 bases, with 12 bases lying between them. Per the germline V gene, CDR1 is SQVTM and CDR2 is ANQGSEA. The CDR3 coding sequence is TGCAGCGTTGAAGATGGCGGCATCAGCTCCTACAATGAGCAGTTCTTC. Its protein is CSVEDGGISSYNEQFF.

CDR3 amino acids: CASSQEGSEAFF. CDR3 DNA: TGCGCCAGCAGCCAGGAGGGCAGTGAAGCTTTCTTT. The V and J genes are TRBV4-1 and TRBJ1-1; D remains unclear. CDR1 MGHRA and CDR2 YSYEKL come from the germline V gene. CDR3 size: 12 residues. V was cut by 3 bases and J by 7 bases, with 9 bases left in between.

J is TRBJ2-1 and V is TRBV2; TRBD2 matches 8 bases. Losses at the gene ends were 2 bases for V and 5 bases for J; bases not matched to a gene: 5. CDR1 is SNHLY, CDR2 FYNNEI, per germline. This CDR3 spans 15 amino acids. DNA for the CDR3: TGTGCCAGCAGTGAAACCAGCGGGAGCCACAATGAGCAGTTCTTC. Its translation: CASSETSGSHNEQFF.

The chain combines TRBV19 with TRBJ1-2; TRBD1 matches 12 bases. With 10 bases clipped from V and 11 bases from J, the junction kept 11 bases outside the gene matches. Per germline, CDR1 LNHDA and CDR2 SQIVND (reference sequence). This CDR3 is 13 amino acids long. The CDR3 bases are TGTGCCACCGGGGACAGGGGGCCCAGTTCATACACCTTC. Amino acid sequence: CATGDRGPSSYTF.

The chain's CDR3 is CASSLGFGGAYGYTF. In nucleotides, the CDR3 is TGTGCCAGCAGCTTAGGTTTTGGAGGTGCCTATGGCTACACCTTC. The chain employs TRBV7-2 and TRBJ1-2, with D hard to call. This CDR3 is 15 amino acids long. Looked up from germline, CDR1 is SGHTA and CDR2 is FQGNSA. Deletions cut 1 base from V and 4 bases from J, with 13 bases between.

This clone has only a few counts. The chain links TRBV27 to TRBJ2-3, with 8 bases matching TRBD1. Germline-derived CDR1 and CDR2 are MNHEY and SMNVEV (reference sequence). The ends lost 0 bases at V and 4 bases at J; junction bases unmatched: 9. The CDR3 sequence is 17 residues long. In DNA form, the CDR3 reads TGTGCCAGCAGTTTATCCATGGGCAGGGGGCCGGCAGATACGCAGTATTTT. As protein: CASSLSMGRGPADTQYF.

A remark on this clone: Other DNA sequences in this specimen translate into the identical CDR3. This rearrangement joins TRBV5-4 to TRBJ2-7; TRBD1 matches at 7 bases. This CDR3 contains 13 residues. V shed 4 bases and J 3 bases; nucleotides not matched to a gene: 4. The V gene's germline CDR1 is SGHNT and CDR2 YYREEE (reference sequence). DNA of the CDR3: TGTGCCAGCAGCCCGGGACAGAGCTACGAGCAGTACTTC. Translated: CASSPGQSYEQYF.

V and J are TRBV4-2 and TRBJ1-4; 7 bases line up with TRBD1. There are 15 residues in the CDR3. Germline CDR1 and CDR2: LGHNA and YNFKEQ. With V trimmed by 0 bases and J by 5 bases, 3 bases remained unmatched. The DNA of the CDR3 is TGTGCCAGCAGCCAAGAGCAGGGGGTAAATGAAAAACTGTTTTTT. This sequence encodes CASSQEQGVNEKLFF.

The genes are TRBV2 and TRBJ2-3; D unresolved. CDR1 is SNHLY and CDR2 is FYNNEI in the germline V gene. The CDR3 has 14 residues. V lost 4 bases and J 4 bases, leaving 12 bases between the germline ends. CDR3 protein: CASSVRTRADTQYF. The CDR3 bases are TGTGCCAGCAGTGTAAGGACGCGAGCAGATACGCAGTATTTT.

V is TRBV5-6 and J is TRBJ2-1, with D perhaps given as TRBD1 or TRBD2 (5 bases each). Trimming removed 6 bases from V and 0 bases from J, with 16 bases in between. The CDR3 extends over 16 amino acids. Germline V gene data show CDR1 as SGHDT and CDR2 as YYEEEE. The CDR3 sequence is CASILLGASSYNEQFF. CDR3 nucleotide sequence: TGTGCCAGCATTCTCCTCGGGGCAAGCTCCTACAATGAGCAGTTCTTC. Combining the CDR3 with reference TRBV5-6 and TRBJ2-1 gives the whole variable domain DAGVTQSPTHLIKTRGQQVTLRCSPKSGHDTVSWYQQALGQGPQFIFQYYEEEERQRGNFPDRFSGHQFPNYSSELNVNALLLGDSALYLCASILLGASSYNEQFFGPGTRLTVL.

The J gene is TRBJ1-1, the V gene TRBV5-1, with D maybe TRBD1 (5 bases). The germline V gene encodes CDR1 SGHRS and CDR2 YFSETQ. Trimming stripped 6 bases from V and 0 bases from J, with 18 bases between. This CDR3 has 16 residues. CDR3 region: CASIPGTGGMNTEAFF. As DNA, the CDR3 is TGCGCCAGCATCCCCGGTACCGGGGGAATGAACACTGAAGCTTTCTTT.

V is TRBV4-1 and J is TRBJ2-1, with 9 bases aligning to TRBD2. Trimming removed 2 bases from V and 10 bases from J; junction bases left unmatched: 3. This CDR3 region has 13 residues. Germline V gene lookup returns CDR1 MGHRA and CDR2 YSYEKL. The CDR3 DNA reads TGCGCCAGCAGCCAAATAGGACTAGCGGAGCAGTTCTTC. Encoded protein: CASSQIGLAEQFF.

This chain connects TRBV6-5 to TRBJ1-2; TRBD1 aligns across 7 bases. The CDR3 contains 14 residues. CDR1 and CDR2 from the germline V gene are MNHEY and SVGAGI. Unmatched junction bases numbered 7, after V lost 5 bases and J lost 4 bases. For the CDR3, the DNA is TGTGCCAGCAGTAGAAGGACAGGCCCCTATGGCTACACCTTC. Amino acids: CASSRRTGPYGYTF.

The rearrangement joins TRBV20-1 to TRBJ1-1; D is undetermined. The CDR3 has 11 residues. Germline assignment: CDR1 DFQATT and CDR2 SNEGSKA (reference sequence). The V and J ends lost 5 bases and 5 bases respectively, with 9 bases between them. The chain's CDR3 is CSASDWTEAFF. The CDR3 DNA reads as TGCAGTGCTTCTGACTGGACTGAAGCTTTCTTT.

This chain connects TRBV27 to TRBJ2-7, with 7 bases that match TRBD2. The ends lost 0 bases at V and 4 bases at J; junction bases unmatched: 3. Germline V gene data show CDR1 as MNHEY and CDR2 as SMNVEV (reference sequence). The CDR3 covers 14 residues. Written as DNA, the CDR3 is TGTGCCAGCAGTTTATCCATCGGGAGGTACGAGCAGTACTTC. Translating gives CASSLSIGRYEQYF.

This rearrangement joins TRBV9 to TRBJ1-2, with D uncertain. Germline CDR1 and CDR2: SGDLS and YYNGEE. The CDR3 covers 13 residues. Trimming shortened V by 1 base and J by 4 bases, and 8 bases separated the two germline ends. CDR3 loop: CASSVNSFYGYTF. The CDR3 region has the DNA TGTGCCAGCAGCGTAAACAGTTTCTATGGCTACACCTTC.

The V call is TRBV5-4, the J call TRBJ2-7; D remains unclear. This CDR3 is built from 14 residues. V was clipped by 1 base and J by 2 bases, with 10 bases between them. Germline values: CDR1 SGHNT, CDR2 YYREEE (reference sequence). DNA of the CDR3: TGTGCCAGCAGCTTGATTGCAGGAGCCTACGAGCAGTACTTC. As protein: CASSLIAGAYEQYF. Complete variable domain (other parts from reference TRBV5-4 and TRBJ2-7): ETGVTQSPTHLIKTRGQQVTLRCSSQSGHNTVSWYQQALGQGPQFIFQYYREEENGRGNFPPRFSGLQFPNYSSELNVNALELDDSALYLCASSLIAGAYEQYFGPGTRLTVT.

The V gene is TRBV7-2, the J gene TRBJ2-5; the D gene is possibly TRBD1 (5 bases). The CDR3 has 16 amino acids. Trimming removed 1 base from V and 2 bases from J, with 14 bases in between. The germline V gene encodes CDR1 SGHTA and CDR2 FQGNSA. CDR3 region: CASSLGQGMGQETQYF. CDR3 nucleotide sequence: TGTGCCAGCAGCTTAGGGCAGGGAATGGGGCAAGAGACCCAGTACTTC.